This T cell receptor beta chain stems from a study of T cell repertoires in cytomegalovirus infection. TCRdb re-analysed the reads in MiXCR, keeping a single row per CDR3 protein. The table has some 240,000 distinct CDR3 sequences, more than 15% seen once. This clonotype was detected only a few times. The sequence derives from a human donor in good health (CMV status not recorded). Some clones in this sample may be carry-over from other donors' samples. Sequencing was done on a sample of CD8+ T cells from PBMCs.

As DNA, the CDR3 is TGCAGCGTTGTCGTGGGCGGCGGCACTGAAGCTTTCTTT. Protein product: CSVVVGGGTEAFF. The V gene is TRBV29-1, the J gene TRBJ1-1; no definite D call. This CDR3 contains 13 residues. CDR1 and CDR2 (germline): SQVTM, ANQGSEA. V was trimmed by 4 bases and J by 4 bases, leaving 13 bases between them.